This T cell receptor (beta chain) derives from a study of beta chain features in type 1 diabetes. Study results and caveats: Shorter templates might be favored by PCR, equally in patients and controls.

The whole isolated RNA underwent reverse transcription, so sequencing captured expressed TCRB transcripts. The method was immunoSEQ multiplex PCR; TCRdb's version includes in-frame clones alone and lacks a portion of them. The repertoire consists of 680,000 or so clones, with 15% to 18% occurring once and the leading ten covering more than 0.08%. Concerning this clone itself: Its specificity is not known. Other DNA sequences within the sample encode an identical CDR3.

Heparinised blood was drawn once per donor, averaging roughly 0.11 L. Germline-derived CDR1 and CDR2 are SGHTA and FQGNSA. The CDR3 totals 13 residues. The V gene lost 3 bases and the J gene lost 0 bases, with 6 bases spanning the gap. Sequenced: naive CD4+ T cells from blood. The source is a man aged 18-30 years in good health. This rearrangement joins TRBV7-2 to TRBJ2-7; D unclear. In DNA, the CDR3 is TGTGCCAGCAGCTTCACTTCCTCCTACGAGCAGTACTTC. It translates to CASSFTSSYEQYF.